This note documents a single T cell receptor (beta chain) sequence. The record originates from a study of T cell clonotyping in hematopoietic cell transplantation. Germline values: CDR1 SGHTA, CDR2 FQGTGA. After removal of 2 bases from V and 1 base from J, the junction contained 2 bases not matched to a gene. The CDR3 has 15 residues. The repertoire was sequenced with immunoSEQ multiplex PCR; TCRdb's copy has only in-frame clones and lacks some. The sample gives 15,000 to 20,000 clones, more than 75% of which show up once; around 4.3% is in the top ten. The material sequenced was PBMCs, taken 100 days after allogeneic stem cell transplant. The receptor was derived from a male patient aged 60-70 years who had an allogeneic stem cell transplant from a related donor, so the T cells may come from the graft donor. Some clones in this sample may be carry-over from other donors' samples. The V and J genes are TRBV7-3 and TRBJ1-2; 9 positions match TRBD1. The CDR3 nucleotides read TGTGCCAGCAGCTTAGACAGGGGGTTTAACTATGGCTACACCTTC. Translation: CASSLDRGFNYGYTF.